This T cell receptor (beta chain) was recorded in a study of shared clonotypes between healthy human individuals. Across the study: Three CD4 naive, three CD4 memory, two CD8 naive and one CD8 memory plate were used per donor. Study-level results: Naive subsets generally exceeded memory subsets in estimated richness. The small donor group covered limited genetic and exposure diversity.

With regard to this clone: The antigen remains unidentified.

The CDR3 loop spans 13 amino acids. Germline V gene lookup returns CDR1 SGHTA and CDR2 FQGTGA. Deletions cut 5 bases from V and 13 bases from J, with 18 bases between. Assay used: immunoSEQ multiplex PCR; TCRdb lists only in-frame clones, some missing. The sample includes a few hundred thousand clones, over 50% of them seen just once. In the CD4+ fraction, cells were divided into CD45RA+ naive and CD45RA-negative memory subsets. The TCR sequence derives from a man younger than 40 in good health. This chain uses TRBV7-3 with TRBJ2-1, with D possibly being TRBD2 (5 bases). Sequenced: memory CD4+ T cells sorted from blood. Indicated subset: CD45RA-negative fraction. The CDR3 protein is CASSLISPGIQFF. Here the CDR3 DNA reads TGTGCCAGCAGCCTTATAAGTCCGGGGATACAGTTCTTC.